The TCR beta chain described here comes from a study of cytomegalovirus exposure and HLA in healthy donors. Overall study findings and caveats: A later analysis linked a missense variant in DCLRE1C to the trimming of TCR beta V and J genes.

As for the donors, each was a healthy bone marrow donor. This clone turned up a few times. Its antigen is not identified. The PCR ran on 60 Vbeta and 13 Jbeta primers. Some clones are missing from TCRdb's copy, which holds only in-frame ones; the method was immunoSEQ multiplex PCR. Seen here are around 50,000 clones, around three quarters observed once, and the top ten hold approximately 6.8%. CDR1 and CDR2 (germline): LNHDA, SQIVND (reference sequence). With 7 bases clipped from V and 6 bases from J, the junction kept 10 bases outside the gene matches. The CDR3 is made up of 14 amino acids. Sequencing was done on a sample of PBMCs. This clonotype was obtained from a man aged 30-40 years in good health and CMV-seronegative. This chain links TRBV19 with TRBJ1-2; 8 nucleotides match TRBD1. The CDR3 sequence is CASTLDRVTDGYTF. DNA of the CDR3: TGTGCCAGTACCCTGGACAGGGTTACAGATGGCTACACCTTC.